This TCR beta chain appears in the sequencing data of a study of blood T cell repertoires in COVID-19. Whole-study context: The analysed material was cDNA or gDNA that came from T cells, B-cell-depleted T cells, or PBMCs.

Seattle's enrolled individuals joined amid active infection and were then monitored longitudinally. V gave up 4 bases and J gave up 10 bases; unmatched junction bases: 6. The CDR3 loop spans 14 amino acids. Germline V gene lookup returns CDR1 LNHDA and CDR2 SQIVND (reference sequence). Profiling relied on immunoSEQ multiplex PCR, and the TCRdb table lists in-frame clones only, not all of them. The data contain over 150,000 clones, 70% to 90% of them seen just once; the ten biggest clones take up roughly a sixth. This clonotype was obtained from a man between 45 and 60 years old with COVID-19, enrolled during active disease. This rearrangement joins TRBV19 to TRBJ1-6, with TRBD1 identical over 8 bases. Sequencing input: peripheral blood. DNA for the CDR3: TGTGCCAGTAGTACGCGGACAGGGAGGTCACCCCTCCACTTT. Its translation: CASSTRTGRSPLHF.